This TCR beta chain was found in a study of T cell changes during pregnancy in multiple sclerosis. Here immunoSEQ multiplex PCR was the method, and the copy in TCRdb shows in-frame clones only, minus some. This table has about 46,000 clones, about 91% appearing once. The sample in question was CD8+ T cells from peripheral blood mononuclear cells, obtained after pregnancy. The sequence was obtained from a female donor with multiple sclerosis, enrolled in a pregnancy study.

The CDR3 DNA follows: TGTGCCAGCAGTCCGATAGCGGGGAGCTCCTACGAGCAGTACTTC. Residues: CASSPIAGSSYEQYF. This chain joins TRBV27 and TRBJ2-7, with 8 bases aligning to TRBD2. The CDR3 totals 15 residues. Germline V gives CDR1 MNHEY, CDR2 SMNVEV (reference sequence). V was clipped by 5 bases and J by 0 bases; unmatched bases: 6.